The TCR beta chain under discussion was sequenced for a study of control samples from healthy donors and cancer patients. The CDR3 runs 15 residues. Germline V lookup: CDR1 SGHAT, CDR2 FQNNGV. Trimming removed 1 base from V and 10 bases from J; junction bases left unmatched: 6. Method: immunoSEQ multiplex PCR; TCRdb's copy keeps in-frame clones and lacks some. The data contain about 54,000 clones, approximately 95% of them singletons. The gene calls are TRBV11-2 and TRBJ1-6, with TRBD1 matching over 8 bases. The sequenced material came from blood. The receptor was derived from a woman in her 30s in good health. CDR3 coding DNA: TGTGCCAGCAGCTTAGGGGGACAGGCTTCGTCACCCCTCCACTTT. This translates into CASSLGGQASSPLHF.